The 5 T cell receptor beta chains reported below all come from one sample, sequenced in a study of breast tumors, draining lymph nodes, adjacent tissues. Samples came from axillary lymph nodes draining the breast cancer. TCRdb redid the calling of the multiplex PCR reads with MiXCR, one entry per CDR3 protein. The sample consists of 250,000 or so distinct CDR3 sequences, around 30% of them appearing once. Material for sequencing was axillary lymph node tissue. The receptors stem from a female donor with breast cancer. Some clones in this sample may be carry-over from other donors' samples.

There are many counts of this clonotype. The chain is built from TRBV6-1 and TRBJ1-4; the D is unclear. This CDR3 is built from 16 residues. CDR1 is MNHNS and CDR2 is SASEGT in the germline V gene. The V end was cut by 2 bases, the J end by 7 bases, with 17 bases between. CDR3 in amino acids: CASSESYPGAGEKLFF. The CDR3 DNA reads TGTGCCAGCAGTGAATCATATCCGGGCGCGGGTGAAAAACTGTTTTTT.

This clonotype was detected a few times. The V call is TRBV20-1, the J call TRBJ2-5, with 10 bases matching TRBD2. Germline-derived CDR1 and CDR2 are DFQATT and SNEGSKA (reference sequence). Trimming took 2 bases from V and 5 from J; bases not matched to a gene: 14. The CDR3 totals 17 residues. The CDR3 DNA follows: TGCAGTGCTAGACCCCCTGGACTAGCGGCAGTGGGGGAGACCCAGTACTTC. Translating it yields CSARPPGLAAVGETQYF.

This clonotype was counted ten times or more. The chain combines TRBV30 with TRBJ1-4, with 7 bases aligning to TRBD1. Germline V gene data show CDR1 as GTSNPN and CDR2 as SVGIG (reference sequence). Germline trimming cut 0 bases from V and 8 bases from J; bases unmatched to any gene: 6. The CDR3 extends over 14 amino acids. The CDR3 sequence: CAWSVGGGREKLFF. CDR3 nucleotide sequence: TGTGCCTGGAGTGTTGGAGGGGGCCGCGAAAAACTGTTTTTT.

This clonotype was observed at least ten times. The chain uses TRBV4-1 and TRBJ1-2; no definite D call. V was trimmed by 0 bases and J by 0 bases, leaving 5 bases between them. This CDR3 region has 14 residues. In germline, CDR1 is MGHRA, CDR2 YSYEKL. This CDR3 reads CASSQDSANYGYTF. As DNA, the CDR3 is TGCGCCAGCAGCCAAGATTCGGCTAACTATGGCTACACCTTC.

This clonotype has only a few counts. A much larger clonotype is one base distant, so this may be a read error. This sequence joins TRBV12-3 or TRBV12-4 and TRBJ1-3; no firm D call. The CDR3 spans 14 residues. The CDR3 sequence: CASNPGVSGNAIYF. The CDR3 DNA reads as TGTGCCAGCAACCCCGGGGTCTCTGGAAACGCCATATATTTT.